Sequencing of this T cell receptor beta chain was carried out in a study of Graves' ophthalmopathy and Graves' hyperthyroidism. Points from the study as a whole: A majority of expanded thyroid clonotypes exceeding 0.001 frequency were likewise present in blood.

Using RNA transcripts, the TCR beta CDR3 regions were amplified. HTBI-primed RT-PCR formed the first round, and a multiplex PCR formed the second. MiXCR, run by TCRdb on the multiplex PCR reads, gives a single entry per CDR3 protein. The sample has about 400,000 distinct CDR3 sequences, roughly 20% seen once. As diagnostic evidence, clinical symptoms, serum thyroxine, TRAb, thyroid ultrasound and orbital computed tomography were relied upon. The V gene lost 2 bases and the J gene lost 5 bases, with 12 bases spanning the gap. CDR1 and CDR2 (germline): LNHDA, SQIVND (reference sequence). The CDR3 contains 14 residues. This clonotype was seen many times. Antigen unknown.

Sequenced material: peripheral blood. This TCR came from a woman between 18 and 30 years old with stable Graves' hyperthyroidism. The gene calls are TRBV19 and TRBJ1-1; D gene uncertain. CDR3 protein: CASSIPTVWTEAFF. Here the CDR3 DNA reads TGTGCCAGTAGTATACCCACGGTCTGGACTGAAGCTTTCTTT.